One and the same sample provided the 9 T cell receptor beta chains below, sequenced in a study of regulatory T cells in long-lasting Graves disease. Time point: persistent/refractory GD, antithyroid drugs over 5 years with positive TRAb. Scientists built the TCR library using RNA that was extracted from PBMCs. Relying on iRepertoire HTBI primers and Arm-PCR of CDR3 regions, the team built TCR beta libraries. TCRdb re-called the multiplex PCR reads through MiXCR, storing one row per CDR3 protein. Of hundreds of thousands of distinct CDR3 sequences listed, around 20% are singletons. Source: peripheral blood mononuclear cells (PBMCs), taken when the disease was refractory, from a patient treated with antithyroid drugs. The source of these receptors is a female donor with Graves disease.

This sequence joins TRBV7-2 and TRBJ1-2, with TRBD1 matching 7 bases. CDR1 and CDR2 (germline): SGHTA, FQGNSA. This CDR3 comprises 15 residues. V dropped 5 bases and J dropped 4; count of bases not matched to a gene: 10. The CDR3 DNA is TGTGCCAGCAGCCCCGGCTTTGCAGGGGGCTATGGCTACACCTTC. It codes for CASSPGFAGGYGYTF.

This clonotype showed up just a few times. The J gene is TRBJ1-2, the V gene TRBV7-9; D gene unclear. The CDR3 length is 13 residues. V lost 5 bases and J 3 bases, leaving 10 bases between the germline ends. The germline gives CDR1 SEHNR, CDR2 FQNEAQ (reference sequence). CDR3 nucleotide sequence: TGTGCCAGCAGCCTTTCGGATTACTATGGCTACACCTTC. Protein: CASSLSDYYGYTF.

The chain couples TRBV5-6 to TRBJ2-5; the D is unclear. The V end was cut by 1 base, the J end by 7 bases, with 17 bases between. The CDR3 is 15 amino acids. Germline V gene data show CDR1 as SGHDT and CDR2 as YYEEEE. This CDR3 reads CASSLRWQSPGTQYF. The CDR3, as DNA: TGTGCCAGCAGCTTGAGGTGGCAGTCCCCAGGGACCCAGTACTTC.

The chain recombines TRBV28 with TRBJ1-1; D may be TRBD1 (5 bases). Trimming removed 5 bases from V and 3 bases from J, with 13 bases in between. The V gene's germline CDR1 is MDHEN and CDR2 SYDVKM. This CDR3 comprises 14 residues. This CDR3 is CASSGSRADTEAFF. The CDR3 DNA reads TGTGCCAGCAGTGGAAGCAGGGCGGACACTGAAGCTTTCTTT. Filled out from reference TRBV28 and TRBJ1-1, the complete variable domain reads DVKVTQSSRYLVKRTGEKVFLECVQDMDHENMFWYRQDPGLGLRLIYFSYDVKMKEKGDIPEGYSVSREKKERFSLILESASTNQTSMYLCASSGSRADTEAFFGQGTRLTVV.

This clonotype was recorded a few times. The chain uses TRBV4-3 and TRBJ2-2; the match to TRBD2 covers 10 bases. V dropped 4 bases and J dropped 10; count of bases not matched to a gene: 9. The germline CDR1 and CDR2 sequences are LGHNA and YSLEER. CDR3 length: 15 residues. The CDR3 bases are TGCGCCAGCAGCCCCCAGGCTAGCGGGAGAGCGGAGCTGTTTTTT. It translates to CASSPQASGRAELFF.

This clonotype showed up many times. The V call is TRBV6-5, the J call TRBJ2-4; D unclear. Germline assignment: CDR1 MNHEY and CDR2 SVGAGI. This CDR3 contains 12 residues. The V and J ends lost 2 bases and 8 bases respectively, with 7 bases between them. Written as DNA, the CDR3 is TGTGCCAGCAGTTACGAGAGGCACATTCAGTACTTC. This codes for CASSYERHIQYF.

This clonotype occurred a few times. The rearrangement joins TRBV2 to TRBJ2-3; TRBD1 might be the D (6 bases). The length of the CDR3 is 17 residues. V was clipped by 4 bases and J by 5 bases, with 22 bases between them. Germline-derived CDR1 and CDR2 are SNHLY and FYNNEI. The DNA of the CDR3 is TGTGCCAGCAGTGGGTCCCGGGACATCCCCAGGAAAGATACGCAGTATTTT. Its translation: CASSGSRDIPRKDTQYF.

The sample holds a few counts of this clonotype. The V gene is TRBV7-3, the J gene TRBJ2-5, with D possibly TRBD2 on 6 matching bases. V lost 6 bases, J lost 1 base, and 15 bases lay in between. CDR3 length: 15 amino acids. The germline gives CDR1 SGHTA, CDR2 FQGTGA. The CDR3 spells CASSYSGGSQETQYF. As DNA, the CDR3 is TGTGCCAGCAGTTACTCAGGAGGGTCCCAAGAGACCCAGTACTTC.

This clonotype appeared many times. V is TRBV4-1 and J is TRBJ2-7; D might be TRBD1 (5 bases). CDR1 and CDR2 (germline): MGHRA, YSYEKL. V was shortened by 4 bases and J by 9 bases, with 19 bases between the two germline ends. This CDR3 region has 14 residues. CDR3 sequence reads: CASSLAGQGYMQYF. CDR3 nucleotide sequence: TGCGCCAGCAGCCTCGCTGGGCAGGGCTACATGCAGTACTTC.